This entry lists 8 T cell receptor beta chains sequenced from one sample in a study of blood T cells in healthy people across ages. With a J-beta primer mix and a sample-barcoded 5' primer, a second PCR ran 7 to 11 cycles. TCRdb reanalysed the 5' RACE reads using MiXCR and keeps one entry per CDR3 protein. This table has 780,000 or so distinct CDR3 sequences, roughly 56% appearing once. Sequencing input: blood. These receptor sequences come from a man in his forties in good health.

The V and J genes are TRBV29-1 and TRBJ2-7, with D possibly TRBD2 on 7 matching bases. Germline assignment: CDR1 SQVTM and CDR2 ANQGSEA. The CDR3 length is 17 residues. V was trimmed by 6 bases and J by 2 bases, leaving 26 bases between them. CDR3 residues: CSVRFSGGAGTAYEQYF. The CDR3 DNA sequence: TGCAGCGTCCGATTTTCTGGGGGGGCGGGGACTGCCTACGAGCAGTACTTC.

V usage is TRBV10-3 and J usage is TRBJ2-6, with a possible D match to TRBD1 (6 bases). Deletions cut 11 bases from V and 0 bases from J, with 8 bases between. Germline assignment: CDR1 ENHRY and CDR2 SYGVKD. CDR3 length: 13 amino acids. CDR3 sequence: CAYRDSGANVLTF. The CDR3 region has the DNA TGTGCCTACAGGGACTCTGGGGCCAACGTCCTGACTTTC.

The rearrangement uses TRBV14 and TRBJ2-3, with TRBD2 as a possible D gene (6 bases). Per germline, CDR1 SGHDN and CDR2 FVKESK. The ends were cut back, 3 bases at V and 0 bases at J, with 10 bases in the middle. The CDR3 consists of 15 residues. The CDR3 nucleotides are TGTGCCAGCAGCCACCCACGGGGGAGCACAGATACGCAGTATTTT. As protein: CASSHPRGSTDTQYF.

This clonotype was counted at least ten times. The chain joins TRBV7-3 to TRBJ2-7, with D perhaps being TRBD1 or TRBD2 (5 bases each). The CDR3 is made up of 17 amino acids. V was clipped by 0 bases and J by 3 bases, with 18 bases between them. CDR1 and CDR2 (germline): SGHTA, FQGTGA. Written as DNA, the CDR3 is TGTGCCAGCAGCTTAACCCCCCCCGGGACGCTGAACTACGAGCAGTACTTC. Protein sequence: CASSLTPPGTLNYEQYF.

This chain connects TRBV20-1 to TRBJ2-5; the D gene is possibly TRBD1 (8 bases). V was clipped by 5 bases and J by 4 bases, with 23 bases between them. There are 16 residues in the CDR3. Germline CDR1 reads DFQATT; CDR2 reads SNEGSKA (reference sequence). The CDR3 here is CSAPLLQGGIGETQYF. The CDR3 DNA sequence: TGCAGTGCTCCTCTACTACAGGGGGGGATAGGAGAGACCCAGTACTTC.

The chain employs TRBV6-6 and TRBJ2-3; 8 bases fit TRBD1. V shed 11 bases and J 0 bases; nucleotides not matched to a gene: 7. This CDR3 spans 14 amino acids. Germline loops: CDR1 MNHNY, CDR2 SVGAGI (reference sequence). In DNA form, the CDR3 reads TGTGCCGGCGCAGGGGGCTCTAGCACAGATACGCAGTATTTT. Amino acid sequence: CAGAGGSSTDTQYF.

V usage is TRBV11-2 and J usage is TRBJ2-1; 8 bases are shared with TRBD1. This CDR3 spans 18 amino acids. Germline assignment: CDR1 SGHAT and CDR2 FQNNGV. V shed 3 bases, J shed 0 bases, and the junction held 10 bases outside the gene matches. The CDR3 protein is CASSFNPGTGNSYNEQFF. CDR3 in DNA: TGTGCCAGCAGCTTCAATCCCGGGACAGGAAACTCCTACAATGAGCAGTTCTTC.

A few counts support this clonotype. In nucleotides, the CDR3 is TGCAGCGTTGAGGGTATTGGAGAGGGCAGGCAGAATGAGCAGTTCTTC. This translates into CSVEGIGEGRQNEQFF. V usage is TRBV29-1 and J usage is TRBJ2-1; D possibly corresponds to TRBD2 (5 bases). The germline CDR1 and CDR2 sequences are SQVTM and ANQGSEA. This CDR3 contains 16 residues. V was shortened by 3 bases and J by 7 bases, with 22 bases between the two germline ends.